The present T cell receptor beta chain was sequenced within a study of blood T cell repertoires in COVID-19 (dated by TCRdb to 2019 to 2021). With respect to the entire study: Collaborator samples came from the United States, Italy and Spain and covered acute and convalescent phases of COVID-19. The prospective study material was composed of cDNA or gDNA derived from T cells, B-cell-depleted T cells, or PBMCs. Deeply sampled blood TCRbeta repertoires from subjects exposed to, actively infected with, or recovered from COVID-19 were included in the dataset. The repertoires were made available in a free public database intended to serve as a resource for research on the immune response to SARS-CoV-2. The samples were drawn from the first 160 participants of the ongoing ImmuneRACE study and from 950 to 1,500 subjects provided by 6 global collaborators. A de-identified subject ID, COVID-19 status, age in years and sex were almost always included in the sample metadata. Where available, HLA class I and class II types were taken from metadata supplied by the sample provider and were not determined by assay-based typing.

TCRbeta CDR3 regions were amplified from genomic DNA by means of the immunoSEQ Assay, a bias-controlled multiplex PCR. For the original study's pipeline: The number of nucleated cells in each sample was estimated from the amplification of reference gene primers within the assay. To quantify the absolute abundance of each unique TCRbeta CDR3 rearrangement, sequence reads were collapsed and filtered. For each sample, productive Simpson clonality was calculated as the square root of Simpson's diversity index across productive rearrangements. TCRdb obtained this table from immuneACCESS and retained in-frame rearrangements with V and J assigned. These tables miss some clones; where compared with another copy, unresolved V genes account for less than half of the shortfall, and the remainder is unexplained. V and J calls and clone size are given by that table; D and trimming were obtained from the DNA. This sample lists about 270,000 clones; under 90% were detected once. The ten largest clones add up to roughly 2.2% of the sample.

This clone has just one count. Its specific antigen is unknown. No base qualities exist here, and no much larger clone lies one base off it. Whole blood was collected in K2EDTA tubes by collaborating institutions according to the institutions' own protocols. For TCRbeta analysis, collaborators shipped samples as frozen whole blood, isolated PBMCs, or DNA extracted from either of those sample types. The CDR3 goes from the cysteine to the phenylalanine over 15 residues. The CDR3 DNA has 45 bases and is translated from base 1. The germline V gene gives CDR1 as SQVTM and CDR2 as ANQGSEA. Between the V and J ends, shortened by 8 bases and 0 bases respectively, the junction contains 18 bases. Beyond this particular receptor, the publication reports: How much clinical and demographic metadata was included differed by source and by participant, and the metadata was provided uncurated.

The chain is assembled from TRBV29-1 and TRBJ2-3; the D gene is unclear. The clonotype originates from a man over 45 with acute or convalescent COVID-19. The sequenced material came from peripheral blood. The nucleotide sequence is TGCAGCCTTTTGCCCCTGGGCAGTAGCACAGATACGCAGTATTTT. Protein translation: CSLLPLGSSTDTQYF.